This T cell receptor beta chain was recovered during a study of T cell changes during pregnancy in multiple sclerosis. The germline CDR1 and CDR2 sequences are SGHRS and YFSETQ. The length of the CDR3 is 18 residues. The V gene end was trimmed by 4 bases and the J gene end by 7 bases; junction bases not matched to a gene: 13. The repertoire was sequenced with immunoSEQ multiplex PCR; TCRdb's copy has only in-frame clones and lacks some. The sample contains about 84,000 clones, about 93% of which appear only once. This clonotype was sampled from a female donor in good health, enrolled as a control in a pregnancy study. Sequences were derived from peripheral blood, sampled in the second trimester of pregnancy. The chain recombines TRBV5-1 with TRBJ1-6; 11 bases align to TRBD1. This CDR3 reads CASSGQGATVLGNSPLHF. The CDR3 DNA reads TGCGCCAGCAGCGGACAGGGGGCAACGGTTCTCGGGAATTCACCCCTCCACTTT. Full variable domain (outside the CDR3, taken from reference TRBV5-1 and TRBJ1-6): KAGVTQTPRYLIKTRGQQVTLSCSPISGHRSVSWYQQTPGQGLQFLFEYFSETQRNKGNFPGRFSGRQFSNSRSEMNVSTLELGDSALYLCASSGQGATVLGNSPLHFGNGTRLTVT.